This T cell receptor beta chain came from a study of T cell responses to AZD1222 COVID-19 vaccine. TCRdb keeps only in-frame clones here, not all; method: immunoSEQ multiplex PCR. The sample yields roughly 80,000 clones, just over 90% seen once. This TCR derives from an adult who received the AZD1222 COVID-19 vaccine. Sequencing was performed on peripheral blood, taken 28 days after the second AZD1222 dose.

CDR3 in DNA: TGCGCCAGCAGCTTGGACAGGGGTTCCTACGAGCAGTACTTC. This codes for CASSLDRGSYEQYF. The J gene is TRBJ2-7, the V gene TRBV5-1, with 7 bases lining up with TRBD1. With 0 bases clipped from V and 1 base from J, the junction kept 1 base outside the gene matches. This CDR3 spans 14 amino acids. Germline CDR1 reads SGHRS; CDR2 reads YFSETQ.